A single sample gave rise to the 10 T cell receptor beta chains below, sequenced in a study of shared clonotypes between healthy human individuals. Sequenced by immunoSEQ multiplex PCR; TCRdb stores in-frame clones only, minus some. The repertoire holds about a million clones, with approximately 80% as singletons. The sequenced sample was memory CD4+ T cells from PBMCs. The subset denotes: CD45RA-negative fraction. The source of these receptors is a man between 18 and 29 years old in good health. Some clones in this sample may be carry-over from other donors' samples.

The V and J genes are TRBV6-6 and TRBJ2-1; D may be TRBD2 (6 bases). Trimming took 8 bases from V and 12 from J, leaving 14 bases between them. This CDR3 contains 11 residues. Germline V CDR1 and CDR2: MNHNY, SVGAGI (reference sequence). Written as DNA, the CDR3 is TGTGCCAGCCGGGCGGGGCGGAGGCAGTTCTTC. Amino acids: CASRAGRRQFF.

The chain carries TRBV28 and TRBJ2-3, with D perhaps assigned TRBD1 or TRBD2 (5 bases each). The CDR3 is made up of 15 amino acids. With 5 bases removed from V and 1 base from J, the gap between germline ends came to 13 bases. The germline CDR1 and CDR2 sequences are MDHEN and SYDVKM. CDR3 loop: CASSMTGAGTDTQYF. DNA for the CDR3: TGTGCCAGCAGTATGACCGGGGCTGGCACAGATACGCAGTATTTT. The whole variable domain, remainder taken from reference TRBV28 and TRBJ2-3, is DVKVTQSSRYLVKRTGEKVFLECVQDMDHENMFWYRQDPGLGLRLIYFSYDVKMKEKGDIPEGYSVSREKKERFSLILESASTNQTSMYLCASSMTGAGTDTQYFGPGTRLTVL.

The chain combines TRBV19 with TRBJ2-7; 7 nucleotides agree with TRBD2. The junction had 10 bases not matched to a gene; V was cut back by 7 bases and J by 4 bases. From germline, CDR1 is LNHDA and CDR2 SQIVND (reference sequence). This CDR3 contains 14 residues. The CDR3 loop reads CASKDTAGRYEQYF. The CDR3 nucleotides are TGTGCCAGTAAAGATACAGCGGGACGGTACGAGCAGTACTTC.

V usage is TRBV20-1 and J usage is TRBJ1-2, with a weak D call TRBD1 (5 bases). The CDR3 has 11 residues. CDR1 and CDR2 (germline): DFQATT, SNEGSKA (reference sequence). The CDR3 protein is CSGGEPYGYTF. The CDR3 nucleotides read TGCAGCGGGGGGGAACCCTATGGCTACACCTTC.

CDR3 bases: TGTGCCACCCTTAGTACTAGCGGGAGCATTGATACGCAGTATTTT. This codes for CATLSTSGSIDTQYF. This rearrangement joins TRBV10-3 to TRBJ2-3, with 11 bases fitting TRBD2. This CDR3 region has 15 residues. The V gene end was trimmed by 10 bases and the J gene end by 6 bases; junction bases not matched to a gene: 12. Per germline, CDR1 ENHRY and CDR2 SYGVKD.

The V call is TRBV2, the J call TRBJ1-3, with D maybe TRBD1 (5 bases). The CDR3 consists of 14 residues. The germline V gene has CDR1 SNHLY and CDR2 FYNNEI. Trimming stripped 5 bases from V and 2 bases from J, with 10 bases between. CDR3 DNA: TGTGCCAGCAGTCAGGGAGGGCCTGGAAACACCATATATTTT. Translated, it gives CASSQGGPGNTIYF.

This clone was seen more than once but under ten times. CDR3 amino acids: CASSPRGLTYEQYF. The CDR3 nucleotides read TGTGCCAGCAGCCCCCGTGGGCTCACCTACGAGCAGTACTTC. The V and J genes are TRBV7-9 and TRBJ2-7; D is unclear. V dropped 5 bases and J dropped 2 bases, with 13 bases sitting between them. Germline CDR1 SEHNR, CDR2 FQNEAQ (reference sequence). This CDR3 is built from 14 residues.

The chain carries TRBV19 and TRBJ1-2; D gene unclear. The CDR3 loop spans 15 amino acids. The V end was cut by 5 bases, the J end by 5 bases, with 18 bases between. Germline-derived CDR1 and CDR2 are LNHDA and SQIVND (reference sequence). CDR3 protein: CASSPPGGLNYGYTF. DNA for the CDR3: TGTGCCAGTAGTCCACCCGGAGGACTTAATTATGGCTACACCTTC.

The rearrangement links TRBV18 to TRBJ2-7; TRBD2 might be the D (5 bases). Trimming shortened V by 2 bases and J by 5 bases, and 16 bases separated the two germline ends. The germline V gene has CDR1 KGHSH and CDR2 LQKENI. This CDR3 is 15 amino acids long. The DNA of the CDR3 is TGTGCCAGCTCACCAATTGTGAGGGTTACGAACGAGCAGTACTTC. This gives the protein CASSPIVRVTNEQYF.

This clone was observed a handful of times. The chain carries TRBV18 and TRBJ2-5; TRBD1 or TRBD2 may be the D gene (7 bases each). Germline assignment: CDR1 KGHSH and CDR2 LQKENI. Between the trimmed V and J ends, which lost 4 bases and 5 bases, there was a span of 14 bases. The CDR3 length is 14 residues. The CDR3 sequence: CASSREGQSETQYF. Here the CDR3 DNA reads TGTGCCAGCTCACGGGAGGGACAGTCGGAGACCCAGTACTTC.